Reported below is one T cell receptor beta chain. Germline V gene data show CDR1 as LGHDT and CDR2 as YNNKEL (reference sequence). With 5 bases clipped from V and 4 bases from J, the junction kept 7 bases outside the gene matches. CDR3 length: 14 amino acids. Clones were read by immunoSEQ multiplex PCR, and TCRdb kept only the in-frame ones, dropping some. Of 150,000 or so clones in the sample, about four fifths were seen once. This sample stems from a study of blood T cell repertoires in COVID-19. Study background: In each case, the material was cDNA or gDNA derived from T cells, B-cell-depleted T cells, or PBMCs.

The specimen sequenced was peripheral blood. This TCR came from a woman of 80 years or more with acute or convalescent COVID-19. The rearrangement uses TRBV3-1 (or the pseudogene TRBV3-2) and TRBJ1-1; 7 positions agree with TRBD1. This chain's CDR3 is CASSERGQFTEAFF. In DNA form, the CDR3 reads TGTGCCAGCAGCGAAAGGGGGCAATTCACTGAAGCTTTCTTT.